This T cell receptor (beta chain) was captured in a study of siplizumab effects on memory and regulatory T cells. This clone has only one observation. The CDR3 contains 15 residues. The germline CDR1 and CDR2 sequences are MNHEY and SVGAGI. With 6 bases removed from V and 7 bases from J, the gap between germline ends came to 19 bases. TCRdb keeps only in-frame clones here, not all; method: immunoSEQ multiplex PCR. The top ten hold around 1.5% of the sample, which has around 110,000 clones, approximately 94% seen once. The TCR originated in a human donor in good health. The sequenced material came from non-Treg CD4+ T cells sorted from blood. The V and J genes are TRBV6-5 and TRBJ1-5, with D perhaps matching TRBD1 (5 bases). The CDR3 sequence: CASSPQVGTYQPQHF. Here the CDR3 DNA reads TGTGCCAGCAGCCCCCAAGTCGGGACGTACCAGCCCCAGCATTTT.